This T cell receptor beta chain stems from a study of breast tumors, draining lymph nodes, adjacent tissues. Study-level points and caveats: Most tumor T cells seemingly derive from lymph node, then expand in tumor. Tumor TCR diversity was below lymph nodes but above nontumor tissue.

This clonotype appeared many times. As yet, its antigen is unknown. Breast cancer patients provided tissue from their axillary draining lymph nodes. Trimming shortened V by 1 base and J by 1 base, and 12 bases separated the two germline ends. CDR1 and CDR2 from the germline V gene are SGHAT and FQNNGV. The length of the CDR3 is 16 residues. MiXCR, applied by TCRdb to the multiplex PCR reads, yields one record per CDR3 protein. The table includes 100,000 to 150,000 distinct CDR3 sequences, just under 20% detected once. The J gene is TRBJ2-3, the V gene TRBV11-2; tentatively, D is TRBD1 or TRBD2 (5 bases each). Sequenced: axillary lymph node tissue. This sequence was found in a female donor with breast cancer. Some clones in this sample may be carry-over from other donors' samples. DNA of the CDR3: TGTGCCAGCAGCTTAGTTCCCCGGGGCGGCACAGATACGCAGTATTTT. This sequence encodes CASSLVPRGGTDTQYF.